The 21 T cell receptor beta chains below were found in one sample sequenced in a study of T cells after yellow fever vaccination. TCRdb re-called the 5' RACE reads through MiXCR, storing one row per CDR3 protein. The data show some 350,000 distinct CDR3 sequences, over 3.5% seen once. This specimen consisted of PBMCs, obtained 5 days after the yellow fever booster vaccination. Receptor source: a man between 18 and 35 years old who received the YFV17D yellow fever vaccine.

This clonotype was seen more than once but under ten times. The chain employs TRBV18 and TRBJ1-4; D is undetermined. The V end lost 2 bases, the J end lost 5 bases, and 3 bases lay between the germline ends. The CDR3 is 12 amino acids. Germline CDR1 KGHSH, CDR2 LQKENI. This CDR3 reads CASSPLNEKLFF. For the CDR3, the DNA is TGTGCCAGCTCACCATTGAATGAAAAACTGTTTTTT.

The chain has TRBV6-2 or TRBV6-3 and TRBJ2-5; 11 bases match TRBD2. Germline V gives CDR1 MNHEY, CDR2 SVGEGT. V gave up 2 bases and J gave up 1 base; unmatched junction bases: 3. This CDR3 is 16 amino acids long. CDR3 nucleotides: TGTGCCAGCAGTTACGCTAGCGGGGGGTTCCAAGAGACCCAGTACTTC. Translated: CASSYASGGFQETQYF.

CDR3 sequence reads: CAWSVLGGQPQHF. The CDR3 bases are TGTGCCTGGAGTGTACTAGGAGGTCAGCCCCAGCATTTT. The V and J genes are TRBV30 and TRBJ1-5, with D hard to call. This CDR3 is 13 amino acids long. CDR1 and CDR2 from the germline V gene are GTSNPN and SVGIG (reference sequence). V gave up 0 bases and J gave up 6 bases, with 9 bases separating them.

The table lists this clonotype with a few counts. This CDR3 is CAISEGRGSYGYTF. DNA for the CDR3: TGTGCCATCAGTGAGGGGCGGGGGAGCTATGGCTACACCTTC. The chain has TRBV10-3 and TRBJ1-2; D is possibly TRBD1 (5 bases). V dropped 2 bases and J dropped 4 bases, with 11 bases sitting between them. The V gene's germline CDR1 is ENHRY and CDR2 SYGVKD. The CDR3 consists of 14 residues.

This clonotype showed up just a few times. The rearrangement uses TRBV4-3 and TRBJ2-2, with D unresolved. There are 14 residues in the CDR3. Germline CDR1 reads LGHNA; CDR2 reads YSLEER. Between the trimmed V and J ends, which lost 2 bases and 6 bases, there was a span of 10 bases. CDR3 DNA: TGCGCCAGCAGCCAAACGAGAAGAGCCGGGGAGCTGTTTTTT. This sequence encodes CASSQTRRAGELFF.

This clonotype was found many times. The genes are TRBV5-1 and TRBJ2-3; no firm D call. This CDR3 contains 12 residues. Germline values: CDR1 SGHRS, CDR2 YFSETQ. Trimming removed 0 bases from V and 6 bases from J, with 5 bases in between. The CDR3 region is CASSLEHDTQYF. In DNA, the CDR3 is TGCGCCAGCAGCTTGGAACACGATACGCAGTATTTT. Drawing the rest from reference TRBV5-1 and TRBJ2-3, the complete variable domain is KAGVTQTPRYLIKTRGQQVTLSCSPISGHRSVSWYQQTPGQGLQFLFEYFSETQRNKGNFPGRFSGRQFSNSRSEMNVSTLELGDSALYLCASSLEHDTQYFGPGTRLTVL.

The chain links TRBV9 to TRBJ2-7; perhaps D is TRBD1 or TRBD2 (5 bases each). V lost 7 bases to trimming and J lost 5 bases, with 16 bases between them. The germline gives CDR1 SGDLS, CDR2 YYNGEE. The CDR3 has 13 residues. The CDR3 region is CASSGTASNEQYF. The DNA of the CDR3 is TGTGCCAGCTCAGGGACCGCCTCTAACGAGCAGTACTTC.

This clonotype was counted ten times or more. V and J are TRBV6-6 and TRBJ2-7; D unresolved. CDR1 is MNHNY and CDR2 is SVGAGI in the germline V gene (reference sequence). V gave up 4 bases and J gave up 2 bases, with 9 bases separating them. This CDR3 spans 13 amino acids. This CDR3 is CASSFDFPYEQYV. The CDR3 nucleotides are TGTGCCAGCAGTTTCGACTTCCCCTACGAGCAGTACGTC.

Ten or more counts support this clonotype. The chain has TRBV7-2 and TRBJ1-5, with TRBD1 as a possible D gene (6 bases). The V gene's germline CDR1 is SGHTA and CDR2 FQGNSA. CDR3 length: 14 residues. V was shortened by 6 bases and J by 2 bases, with 11 bases between the two germline ends. The CDR3 protein is CASSPRGGNQPQHF. In nucleotides, the CDR3 is TGTGCCAGCAGTCCAAGGGGGGGCAATCAGCCCCAGCATTTT.

The sample holds many counts of this clonotype. The chain is built from TRBV5-1 and TRBJ2-3; 9 nucleotides line up with TRBD2. The CDR3 sequence is 14 residues long. Trimming took 6 bases from V and 5 from J; bases not matched to a gene: 7. Germline CDR1 reads SGHRS; CDR2 reads YFSETQ. The CDR3 region has the DNA TGCGCCAGCAAAGGCGGGGGGGCCTTAGATACGCAGTATTTT. Amino acid sequence: CASKGGGALDTQYF.

The gene calls are TRBV5-1 and TRBJ2-2, with 8 nucleotides matching TRBD1. The J segment lost 5 bases and the V segment lost 1 base, leaving 4 bases of the junction unmatched. CDR1 is SGHRS, CDR2 YFSETQ, per germline. This CDR3 spans 15 amino acids. The CDR3 spells CASSLRTGSTGELFF. CDR3 in DNA: TGCGCCAGCAGCTTGAGGACAGGGTCGACCGGGGAGCTGTTTTTT.

The chain joins TRBV20-1 to TRBJ2-4, with D maybe TRBD1 (5 bases). Germline values: CDR1 DFQATT, CDR2 SNEGSKA (reference sequence). V lost 0 bases and J lost 0, with 12 bases in between. The length of the CDR3 is 16 residues. CDR3 region: CSARDIGALAKNIQYF. The CDR3 region has the DNA TGCAGTGCTAGAGATATTGGGGCCCTAGCCAAAAACATTCAGTACTTC.

V gene TRBV20-1 combines with J gene TRBJ2-3; D call uncertain. V was trimmed by 2 bases and J by 1 base, leaving 10 bases between them. This CDR3 region has 14 residues. The germline V gene has CDR1 DFQATT and CDR2 SNEGSKA (reference sequence). In nucleotides, the CDR3 is TGCAGTGCTAGATACACTCATCGCACAGATACGCAGTATTTT. Protein: CSARYTHRTDTQYF.

This clonotype turned up a few times. The chain joins TRBV18 to TRBJ1-5; D unclear. Germline V gene sequence: CDR1 KGHSH, CDR2 LQKENI. Trimming stripped 2 bases from V and 0 bases from J, with 5 bases between. This CDR3 has 14 residues. The CDR3 sequence: CASSPSNSNQPQHF. The CDR3 nucleotides read TGTGCCAGCTCACCATCGAATAGCAATCAGCCCCAGCATTTT. Full variable domain (rest looked up from reference TRBV18 and TRBJ1-5): NAGVMQNPRHLVRRRGQEARLRCSPMKGHSHVYWYRQLPEEGLKFMVYLQKENIIDESGMPKERFSAEFPKEGPSILRIQQVVRGDSAAYFCASSPSNSNQPQHFGDGTRLSIL.

There are a few counts of this clonotype. V gene TRBV7-9 combines with J gene TRBJ1-6; no clear D. Trimming stripped 5 bases from V and 6 bases from J, with 11 bases between. The CDR3 is 14 residues long. CDR1 and CDR2 from the germline V gene are SEHNR and FQNEAQ (reference sequence). This CDR3 reads CASSPGLANSPLHF. In nucleotides, the CDR3 is TGTGCCAGCAGCCCGGGCTTGGCTAATTCACCCCTCCACTTT.

This clonotype turned up a few times. This chain uses TRBV4-3 with TRBJ1-5; D perhaps matches TRBD1 (6 bases). Germline CDR1 is LGHNA and CDR2 is YSLEER. This CDR3 has 15 residues. The V end lost 1 base, the J end lost 2 bases, and 9 bases lay between the germline ends. For the CDR3, the DNA is TGCGCCAGCAGCCAAGGGAGACAGGGCAATCAGCCCCAGCATTTT. This codes for CASSQGRQGNQPQHF.

A few counts support this clonotype. The gene calls are TRBV6-5 and TRBJ1-3; 8 nucleotides line up with TRBD1. The CDR3 is 15 amino acids. Germline CDR1 reads MNHEY; CDR2 reads SVGAGI. V trimming: 6 bases; J trimming: 4 bases; junction bases outside the gene matches: 8. Here the CDR3 reads CASRRTGHSGNTIYF. DNA of the CDR3: TGTGCCAGCAGGAGGACAGGGCATTCAGGAAACACCATATATTTT.

This clonotype turned up a few times. The chain recombines TRBV7-9 with TRBJ1-1, with 9 positions matching TRBD1. V trimming: 5 bases; J trimming: 8 bases; junction bases outside the gene matches: 3. Germline CDR1 is SEHNR and CDR2 is FQNEAQ (reference sequence). The CDR3 totals 12 residues. CDR3 protein: CASSTGGREAFF. The CDR3 DNA reads TGTGCCAGCAGCACAGGGGGCCGGGAAGCTTTCTTT. Full variable domain (outside the CDR3, taken from reference TRBV7-9 and TRBJ1-1): DTGVSQNPRHKITKRGQNVTFRCDPISEHNRLYWYRQTLGQGPEFLTYFQNEAQLEKSRLLSDRFSAERPKGSFSTLEIQRTEQGDSAMYLCASSTGGREAFFGQGTRLTVV.

This chain uses TRBV5-6 with TRBJ1-3; 8 nucleotides match TRBD1. CDR1 and CDR2 (germline): SGHDT, YYEEEE. This CDR3 region has 16 residues. V trimming: 2 bases; J trimming: 3 bases; junction bases outside the gene matches: 7. The CDR3 DNA is TGTGCCAGCAGCTTTCCCACAGGGGGGTATGGAAACACCATATATTTT. Its protein is CASSFPTGGYGNTIYF.

The CDR3 reads CASSFPPDEQFF. The CDR3 coding sequence is TGTGCCAGCAGTTTTCCTCCCGATGAGCAGTTCTTC. The chain uses TRBV12-3 or TRBV12-4 and TRBJ2-1; no firm D call. The CDR3 spans 12 residues. The V gene lost 3 bases and the J gene lost 8 bases, with 8 bases spanning the gap.

This clonotype was detected a few times. This rearrangement joins TRBV7-9 to TRBJ1-6; possible D gene TRBD1, 6 bases. Germline V CDR1 and CDR2: SEHNR, FQNEAQ (reference sequence). V was cut by 5 bases and J by 10 bases, with 15 bases left in between. This CDR3 spans 14 amino acids. The CDR3 region has the DNA TGTGCCAGCAGCCGGGACATCAGGGACTCACCCCTCCACTTT. Residues: CASSRDIRDSPLHF.